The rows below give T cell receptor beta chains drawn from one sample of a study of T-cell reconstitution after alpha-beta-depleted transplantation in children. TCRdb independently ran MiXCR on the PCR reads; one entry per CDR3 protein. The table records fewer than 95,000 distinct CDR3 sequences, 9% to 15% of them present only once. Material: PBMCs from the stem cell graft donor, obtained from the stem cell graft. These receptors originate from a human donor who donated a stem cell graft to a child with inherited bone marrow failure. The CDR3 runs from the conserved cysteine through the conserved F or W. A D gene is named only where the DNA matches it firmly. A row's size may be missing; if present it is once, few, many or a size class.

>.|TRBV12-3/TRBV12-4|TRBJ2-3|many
CASSPIMGGRDTQYF
TGTGCCAGCAGCCCCATTATGGGGGGACGAGATACGCAGTATTTT
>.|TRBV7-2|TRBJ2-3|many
CASSFEAWRPDTQYF
TGTGCCAGCAGCTTCGAGGCATGGCGCCCAGATACGCAGTATTTT
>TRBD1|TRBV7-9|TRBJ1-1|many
CASSPGGGKAFF
TGTGCCAGCAGCCCAGGGGGGGGGAAAGCTTTCTTT
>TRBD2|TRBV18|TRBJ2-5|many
CASSPVAGGQETQYF
TGTGCCAGCTCACCCGTCGCGGGGGGCCAAGAGACCCAGTACTTC
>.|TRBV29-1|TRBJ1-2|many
CSVEDPTDYGYTF
TGCAGCGTTGAAGATCCTACGGACTATGGCTACACCTTC
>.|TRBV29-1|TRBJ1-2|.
CSVEGQGNYGYTF
TGCAGCGTTGAAGGGCAGGGGAACTATGGCTACACCTTC
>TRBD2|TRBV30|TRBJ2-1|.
CAWSVLTGTSGRPSSYNEQFF
TGTGCCTGGAGTGTACTAACCGGGACTAGCGGGAGGCCGAGCTCCTACAATGAGCAGTTCTTC
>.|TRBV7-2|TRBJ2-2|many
CASSFRTGELFF
TGTGCCAGCAGCTTCCGCACCGGGGAGCTGTTTTTT
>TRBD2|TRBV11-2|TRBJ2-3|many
CASSLKSGGGPGTDTQYF
TGTGCCAGCAGCTTAAAAAGCGGGGGCGGCCCGGGCACAGATACGCAGTATTTT
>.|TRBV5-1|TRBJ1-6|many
CASSLGGNSPLHF
TGCGCCAGCAGCTTGGGGGGGAATTCACCCCTCCACTTT
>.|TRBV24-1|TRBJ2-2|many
CATSELTATGELFF
TGTGCCACCAGTGAATTGACCGCGACCGGGGAGCTGTTTTTT
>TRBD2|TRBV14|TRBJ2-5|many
CASSQHSGRAETQYF
TGTGCCAGCAGTCAACATAGCGGGAGGGCAGAGACCCAGTACTTC
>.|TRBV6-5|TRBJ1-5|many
CASSYSPDSQPQHF
TGTGCCAGCAGTTACTCCCCGGACAGCCAGCCCCAGCATTTT
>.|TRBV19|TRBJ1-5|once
CASSGGSSNQPQHF
TGTGCCAGTAGCGGGGGGAGTAGCAATCAGCCCCAGCATTTT
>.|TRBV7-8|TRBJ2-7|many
CASSLAGFSYEQYF
TGTGCCAGCAGCTTGGCGGGGTTCTCCTACGAGCAGTACTTC
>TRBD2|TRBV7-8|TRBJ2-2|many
CASSLWTSGLNTGELFF
TGTGCCAGCAGCTTGTGGACTAGCGGGTTGAACACCGGGGAGCTGTTTTTT
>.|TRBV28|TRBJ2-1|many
CASSFGIYNEQFF
TGTGCCAGCAGTTTCGGCATATACAATGAGCAGTTCTTC
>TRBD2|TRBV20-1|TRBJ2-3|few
CSARDRLAGAITDTQYF
TGCAGTGCTAGAGATAGGCTAGCGGGGGCCATAACAGATACGCAGTATTTT
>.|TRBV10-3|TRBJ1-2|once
CAISEDRSRYGYTF
TGTGCCATCAGTGAAGACAGGAGCCGATATGGCTACACCTTC
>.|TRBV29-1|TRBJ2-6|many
CSVQGQGANVLTF
TGCAGCGTTCAGGGGCAGGGGGCCAACGTCCTGACTTTC
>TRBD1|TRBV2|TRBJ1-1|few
CASRTTGGITEAFF
TGTGCCAGCAGGACGACAGGGGGCATCACTGAAGCTTTCTTT
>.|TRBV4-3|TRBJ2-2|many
CASSRPERAELFF
TGCGCCAGCAGTCGCCCCGAGAGGGCGGAGCTGTTTTTT
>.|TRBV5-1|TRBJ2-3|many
CASSLNGGSNTDTQYF
TGCGCTAGCAGCCTAAACGGGGGTTCCAACACAGATACGCAGTATTTT
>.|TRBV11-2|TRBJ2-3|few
CASSLSGLPQYF
TGTGCCAGCAGCTTAAGTGGGCTGCCACAGTATTTT
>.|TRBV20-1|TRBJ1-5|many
CSAEHTGKGNQPQHF
TGCAGTGCGGAACATACAGGGAAGGGCAATCAGCCCCAGCATTTT
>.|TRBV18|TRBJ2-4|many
CASSPTAHRAGLAKNIQYF
TGTGCCAGCTCACCAACCGCTCACAGGGCCGGATTAGCCAAAAACATTCAGTACTTC
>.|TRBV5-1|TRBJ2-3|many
CASSLKLGADTQYF
TGCGCCAGCAGCTTGAAGCTAGGAGCAGATACGCAGTATTTT
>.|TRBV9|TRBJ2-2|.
CTSSVVPGAGGKLFF
TGTACCAGCAGCGTAGTCCCTGGCGCTGGCGGGAAGCTGTTTTTT
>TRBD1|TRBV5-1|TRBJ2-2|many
CASGQNNLGTGELFF
TGCGCCTCGGGACAGAACAACCTGGGCACCGGGGAGCTGTTTTTT
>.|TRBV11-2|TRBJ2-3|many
CASSWVRESDTQYF
TGTGCCAGCAGCTGGGTCAGGGAGTCGGATACGCAGTATTTT
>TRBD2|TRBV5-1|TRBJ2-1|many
CASSLGTSALYNEQFF
TGCGCCAGCAGCTTGGGGACTAGCGCGCTCTACAATGAGCAGTTCTTC
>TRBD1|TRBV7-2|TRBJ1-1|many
CASSLVGQGYEAFF
TGTGCCAGCAGCTTAGTGGGACAGGGCTATGAAGCTTTCTTT
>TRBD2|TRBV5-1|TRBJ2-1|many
CASSTSGANNEQFF
TGCGCCAGCTCGACTAGCGGGGCAAACAATGAGCAGTTCTTC
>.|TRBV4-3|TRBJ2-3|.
CASSQGWPGGRSDTQYF
TGCGCCAGCAGCCAAGGATGGCCGGGGGGCCGGTCAGATACGCAGTATTTT
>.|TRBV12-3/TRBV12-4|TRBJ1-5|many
CASTSGGQPQHF
TGTGCCAGCACCTCTGGGGGTCAGCCCCAGCATTTT
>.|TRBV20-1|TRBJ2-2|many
CSARDRGRALTGELFF
TGCAGTGCTAGAGATAGAGGGCGGGCCCTCACCGGGGAGCTGTTTTTT
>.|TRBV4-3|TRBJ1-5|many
CASSQDTGKETQHF
TGCGCCAGCAGCCAAGATACAGGGAAAGAGACCCAGCATTTT
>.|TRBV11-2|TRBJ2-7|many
CASSLEAAYEQYF
TGTGCCAGCAGCTTAGAGGCGGCCTACGAGCAGTACTTC
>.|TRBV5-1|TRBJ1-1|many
CASSLATDRNTEAFF
TGCGCCAGCAGCTTGGCTACAGACAGGAACACTGAAGCTTTCTTT
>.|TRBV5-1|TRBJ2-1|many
CASSLGGNEQFF
TGCGCCAGCAGCTTGGGCGGCAATGAGCAGTTCTTC
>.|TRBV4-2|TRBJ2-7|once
CASSQDLRSNRYEQYF
TGTGCCAGCAGCCAAGATCTTAGGAGTAACCGGTACGAGCAGTACTTC
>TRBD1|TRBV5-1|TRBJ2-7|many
CASSSGQGRDSEQYF
TGCGCCAGCAGCTCCGGACAGGGTCGCGATTCGGAGCAGTACTTC
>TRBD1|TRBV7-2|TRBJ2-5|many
CASSQTGGETQYF
TGTGCCAGCAGCCAGACAGGGGGCGAGACCCAGTACTTC
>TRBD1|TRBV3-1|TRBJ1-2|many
CAVEQGAGSYTF
TGTGCCGTCGAACAGGGGGCGGGGAGCTACACCTTC
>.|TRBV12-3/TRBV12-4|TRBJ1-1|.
CASSVGGGQNTEAFF
TGTGCCAGCAGTGTGGGGGGGGGCCAGAACACTGAAGCTTTCTTT
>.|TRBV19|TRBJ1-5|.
CASKGRANSFAGQPQHF
TGTGCCAGTAAGGGCAGGGCCAATTCGTTCGCGGGACAGCCCCAGCATTTT
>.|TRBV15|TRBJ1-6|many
CATSRDIRDGDSSLHF
TGTGCCACCAGCAGAGATATCCGGGACGGGGATTCTAGCCTCCACTTT
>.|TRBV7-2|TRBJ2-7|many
CASCWKDSSEQYF
TGTGCCAGCTGCTGGAAGGACAGCTCCGAGCAGTACTTC
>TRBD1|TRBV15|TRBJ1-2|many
CATSRAVTGYGYTF
TGTGCCACCAGCAGAGCCGTGACAGGGTATGGTTACACCTTC
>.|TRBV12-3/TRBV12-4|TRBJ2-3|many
CASSLRGKDTQYF
TGTGCCAGCAGTTTAAGGGGGAAAGATACGCAGTATTTT
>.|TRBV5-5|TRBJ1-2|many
CASSSPGARNYGYTF
TGTGCCAGCAGCTCCCCGGGGGCCAGAAACTATGGCTACACCTTC
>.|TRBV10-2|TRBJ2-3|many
CASSEIVNTDTQYF
TGCGCCAGCAGTGAGATCGTCAATACAGATACGCAGTATTTT
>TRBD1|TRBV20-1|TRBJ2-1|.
CSASSRDRAYNEQFF
TGCAGTGCTAGCTCCCGGGACAGGGCCTACAATGAGCAGTTCTTC
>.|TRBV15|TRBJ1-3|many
CATSRRTADSGNTIYF
TGTGCCACCAGCAGACGGACAGCCGACTCTGGAAACACCATATATTTT
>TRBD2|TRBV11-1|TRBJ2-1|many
CVSARSLPAGVCPNEQFF
TGTGTCAGTGCCCGTTCCCTTCCAGCGGGAGTTTGTCCCAATGAGCAGTTCTTC
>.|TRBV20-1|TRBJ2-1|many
CSARDDRDIEQFF
TGCAGTGCTAGAGATGACCGGGATATTGAGCAGTTCTTC
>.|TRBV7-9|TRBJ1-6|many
CASSLAPPADGSLHF
TGTGCCAGCAGCTTAGCTCCTCCCGCTGATGGTTCCCTCCACTTT